These 26 T cell receptor beta chains were all obtained from the same sample, sequenced in a study of CD8 T cells in ankylosing spondylitis (dated by TCRdb to about 2017). The receptor library was made with 5' RACE. The instrument given in TCRdb is Illumina HiSeq 2500. TCRdb ran its own pipeline on the public reads, namely fastp trimming at Q25 and MiXCR clone calling, and kept in-frame beta chains. Every distinct CDR3 protein forms one entry, paired with its most common genes and DNA. The sample table shows some 130,000 distinct CDR3 sequences, and roughly 15% are seen once. 2.5% to 3.5% of the sample belongs to the ten largest clones. Sequences were obtained from blood, either unsorted or a sorted T cell fraction (not recorded which). These receptors were collected from a female donor with ankylosing spondylitis or in good health (not recorded which).

The chain uses TRBV30 and TRBJ1-4, with a possible D match to TRBD1 (6 bases). Germline CDR1 GTSNPN, CDR2 SVGIG (reference sequence). Trimming left V 0 bases short and J 7 bases short, with 12 bases between. The CDR3 has 14 residues. This CDR3 is CAWSVRGGGEKLFF. The CDR3, as DNA: TGTGCCTGGAGTGTACGAGGAGGGGGTGAAAAACTGTTTTTT.

In regard to this clonotype: A much larger clonotype is one base distant, so this may be a read error. The V gene is TRBV20-1, the J gene TRBJ1-1; a weak D match, TRBD1 (5 bases). Germline V gives CDR1 DFQATT, CDR2 SNEGSKA (reference sequence). Trimming took off 5 bases at V and 4 bases at J, with 20 bases between the two ends. The CDR3 has 15 amino acids. The CDR3: CSADPIFGGGTEAFF. DNA for the CDR3: TGCAGTGCTGATCCCATCTTCGGCGGGGGCACTGAAGCTTTCTTT.

The table lists this clonotype with a few counts. The V gene is TRBV11-2, the J gene TRBJ2-7; the D is unclear. CDR1 SGHAT and CDR2 FQNNGV come from the germline V gene. Between the trimmed V and J ends, which lost 5 bases and 7 bases, there was a span of 9 bases. CDR3 size: 11 residues. The CDR3 DNA reads as TGTGCCAGCAGCCCCCACCTGGAGCAGTACTTC. Residues: CASSPHLEQYF.

A few counts support this clonotype. The V and J genes are TRBV20-1 and TRBJ2-7, with 10 bases matching TRBD1. The CDR3 has 13 amino acids. Germline V CDR1 and CDR2: DFQATT, SNEGSKA (reference sequence). V was clipped by 5 bases and J by 5 bases; unmatched bases: 6. The CDR3 sequence: CSAPDRGLDEQYF. In DNA form, the CDR3 reads TGCAGTGCTCCCGACAGGGGGCTGGACGAGCAGTACTTC.

V and J are TRBV30 and TRBJ2-1, with D tentatively TRBD2 (6 bases). This CDR3 region has 15 residues. Trimming took off 4 bases at V and 0 bases at J, with 13 bases between the two ends. CDR1 is GTSNPN and CDR2 is SVGIG in the germline V gene (reference sequence). Here the CDR3 DNA reads TGTGCCTGGATATCCGGGACTGGCTCCTACAATGAGCAGTTCTTC. This encodes CAWISGTGSYNEQFF. The variable domain in full, with the rest retrieved from reference TRBV30 and TRBJ2-1, is SQTIHQWPATLVQPVGSPLSLECTVEGTSNPNLYWYRQAAGRGLQLLFYSVGIGQISSEVPQNLSASRPQDRQFILSSKKLLLSDSGFYLCAWISGTGSYNEQFFGPGTRLTVL.

This clonotype was detected ten times or more. The chain is built from TRBV5-1 and TRBJ1-1; D remains ambiguous. V gave up 4 bases and J gave up 3 bases, with 25 bases separating them. Germline CDR1 and CDR2: SGHRS and YFSETQ. CDR3 length equals 18 residues. The CDR3 loop is CASSPEDYNLPWDTEAFF. CDR3 DNA: TGCGCCAGCAGCCCGGAAGACTACAACTTGCCCTGGGACACTGAAGCTTTCTTT.

As regards this clonotype: It may be a read error: a sequence one base away is much more abundant. V and J are TRBV18 and TRBJ1-5; D unresolved. The V end was cut by 5 bases, the J end by 0 bases, with 11 bases between. The CDR3 loop spans 15 amino acids. The germline CDR1 and CDR2 sequences are KGHSH and LQKENI. The CDR3 region has the DNA TGTGCCAGCTCAGAGGGCCAAGGTAGCAATCAGCCCCAGCATTTT. This sequence encodes CASSEGQGSNQPQHF. Looking up the rest from reference TRBV18 and TRBJ1-5 gives the full variable domain: NAGVMQNPRHLVRRRGQEARLRCSPMKGHSHVYWYRQLPEEGLKFMVYLQKENIIDESGMPKERFSAEFPKEGPSILRIQQVVRGDSAAYFCASSEGQGSNQPQHFGDGTRLSIL.

This clonotype was recorded a few times. V is TRBV5-1 and J is TRBJ2-7; the D gene is possibly TRBD1 (6 bases). The germline V gene has CDR1 SGHRS and CDR2 YFSETQ. Trimming shortened V by 3 bases and J by 1 base, and 29 bases separated the two germline ends. CDR3 size: 20 residues. CDR3 loop: CASSSRPEDLTGPPSYEQYF. DNA for the CDR3: TGCGCCAGCAGCTCACGACCCGAAGACTTAACAGGGCCCCCTTCCTACGAGCAGTACTTC.

Of note for this clonotype: An end of the junction differs from the germline gene, which may be a read error. The gene calls are TRBV29-1 and TRBJ2-5, with 8 bases aligning to TRBD2. Looked up from germline, CDR1 is SQVTM and CDR2 is ANQGSEA. The CDR3 totals 14 residues. CDR3 nucleotide sequence: TGCAGCGTTTTCGGGGGGGGCCGCCAAGGGACCCAGTACTTC. Translated, it gives CSVFGGGRQGTQYF.

This clonotype was recorded at least ten times. CDR3 coding DNA: TGCAGTGCTAGAGACGGTGGGCGGGATGAGCAGTTCTTC. Translated: CSARDGGRDEQFF. This chain connects TRBV20-1 to TRBJ2-1; weak D call: TRBD2 (5 bases). CDR1 is DFQATT and CDR2 is SNEGSKA in the germline V gene (reference sequence). Trimming removed 0 bases from V and 8 bases from J, with 11 bases in between. This CDR3 spans 13 amino acids.

The table lists this clonotype with many counts. This chain connects TRBV28 to TRBJ1-2; perhaps TRBD1 as D (5 bases). The CDR3 consists of 11 residues. V lost 4 bases and J lost 9, with 9 bases in between. Germline CDR1 is MDHEN and CDR2 is SYDVKM. The CDR3 here is CASSSRQSYTF. The CDR3 nucleotides are TGTGCCAGCAGTTCACGACAGAGCTACACCTTC.

This clonotype has only a few counts. The chain has TRBV4-2 and TRBJ1-5; D not certain. Germline-derived CDR1 and CDR2 are LGHNA and YNFKEQ. This CDR3 has 12 residues. V was clipped by 4 bases and J by 4 bases, with 5 bases between them. CDR3 residues: CASSLENQPQHF. CDR3 sequence (DNA): TGTGCCAGCAGCCTAGAAAATCAGCCCCAGCATTTT.

V gene TRBV6-4 combines with J gene TRBJ2-2; 7 bases map to TRBD1. The CDR3 sequence is 16 residues long. With V trimmed by 0 bases and J by 1 base, 2 bases remained unmatched. The V gene's germline CDR1 is MRHNA and CDR2 SNTAGT. Here the CDR3 reads CASSDSRTGNTGELFF. CDR3 coding DNA: TGTGCCAGCAGTGACTCGAGGACAGGGAACACCGGGGAGCTGTTTTTT.

The J gene is TRBJ2-3, the V gene TRBV6-1; TRBD2 matches 12 bases. This CDR3 has 16 residues. CDR1 and CDR2 from the germline V gene are MNHNS and SASEGT. The J segment lost 3 bases and the V segment lost 5 bases, leaving 6 bases of the junction unmatched. The CDR3 sequence: CASSRLAGVGTDTQYF. The CDR3 DNA reads TGTGCCAGCAGTCGACTAGCGGGAGTAGGGACAGATACGCAGTATTTT.

V and J are TRBV20-1 and TRBJ1-6; D perhaps matches TRBD1 (5 bases). The length of the CDR3 is 15 residues. V was clipped by 6 bases and J by 7 bases, with 19 bases between them. Germline loops: CDR1 DFQATT, CDR2 SNEGSKA (reference sequence). The CDR3, as DNA: TGCAGTGCCAAAGGGGCGCAAGCAAGAAATTCACCCCTCCACTTT. Translation: CSAKGAQARNSPLHF.

The sample holds many counts of this clonotype. V and J are TRBV7-3 and TRBJ2-2, with D possibly being TRBD1 (6 bases). Per the germline V gene, CDR1 is SGHTA and CDR2 is FQGTGA. The CDR3 is 14 amino acids. V was clipped by 5 bases and J by 7 bases, with 14 bases between them. Written as DNA, the CDR3 is TGTGCCAGCAGCCAGCAGGGGTATCGCGGGGAGCTGTTTTTT. This gives the protein CASSQQGYRGELFF.

This clonotype was observed a few times. The chain links TRBV11-2 to TRBJ2-1; 13 bases line up with TRBD2. This CDR3 has 17 amino acids. Germline V gene lookup returns CDR1 SGHAT and CDR2 FQNNGV. V gave up 4 bases and J gave up 4 bases; unmatched junction bases: 7. The CDR3 DNA is TGTGCCAGCAGCTCAATCGGGACTAGCGGGATTTACAATGAGCAGTTCTTC. Encoded protein: CASSSIGTSGIYNEQFF.

The table lists this clonotype with many counts. The J gene is TRBJ2-1, the V gene TRBV12-3 or TRBV12-4, with TRBD2 matching 10 bases. CDR3 length: 15 amino acids. Unmatched junction bases numbered 6, after V lost 5 bases and J lost 5 bases. The CDR3 sequence is CASSKRGGGDNEQFF. As DNA, the CDR3 is TGTGCCAGCAGTAAGCGGGGGGGAGGGGACAATGAGCAGTTCTTC.

This sequence joins TRBV25-1 and TRBJ2-2, with 8 nucleotides matching TRBD2. The V gene end was trimmed by 6 bases and the J gene end by 6 bases; junction bases not matched to a gene: 9. The CDR3 runs to 15 residues. Looked up from germline, CDR1 is MGHDK and CDR2 is SYGVNS. As DNA, the CDR3 is TGTGCCAGCAGCCGGGGGGGCCCGATGCCCGGGGAGCTGTTTTTT. It codes for CASSRGGPMPGELFF.

This clonotype was seen repeatedly, ten times or more. This sequence joins TRBV12-3 or TRBV12-4 and TRBJ2-4; TRBD1 is a possible D gene (5 bases). The CDR3 is 15 amino acids. V shed 2 bases and J shed 1 base, with 9 bases lying between them. The CDR3 bases are TGTGCCAGCAGTTTAAGGCAGGGTGCCAAAAACATTCAGTACTTC. This sequence encodes CASSLRQGAKNIQYF.

This clonotype appeared a few times. V usage is TRBV5-5 and J usage is TRBJ2-5, with D perhaps matching TRBD1 or TRBD2 (5 bases each). In germline, CDR1 is SGHKS, CDR2 YYEKEE (reference sequence). Trimming took 4 bases from V and 0 from J, leaving 10 bases between them. The CDR3 is made up of 14 amino acids. For the CDR3, the DNA is TGTGCCAGCAGCCGGGACGTGTACCAAGAGACCCAGTACTTC. It translates to CASSRDVYQETQYF.

This clonotype was picked up many times. The V gene is TRBV28, the J gene TRBJ1-6; D possibly corresponds to TRBD1 (6 bases). Trimming left V 5 bases short and J 9 bases short, with 14 bases between. The CDR3 is made up of 14 amino acids. Germline V gives CDR1 MDHEN, CDR2 SYDVKM. The chain's CDR3 is CASSQTGGSSPLHF. The DNA for the CDR3 is TGTGCCAGCAGTCAGACAGGAGGGAGTTCACCCCTCCACTTT.

This clonotype was detected ten times or more. This chain uses TRBV7-3 with TRBJ2-1; D gene unclear. Germline-derived CDR1 and CDR2 are SGHTA and FQGTGA. Trimming took off 0 bases at V and 4 bases at J, with 7 bases between the two ends. CDR3 length: 14 amino acids. This CDR3 reads CASSLTRYYNEQFF. The CDR3 nucleotides read TGTGCCAGCAGCTTAACGAGGTATTACAATGAGCAGTTCTTC.

This clonotype was recorded a few times. Sequence at one end of the junction differs from germline and may be a read error. The CDR3 DNA follows: TGTGCCAGCAGTGACTCCTTCGAGAATGAGCAGTTCTTC. Protein: CASSDSFENEQFF. The chain recombines TRBV6-5 with TRBJ2-1; D is unresolved. The germline CDR1 and CDR2 sequences are MNHEY and SVGAGI. The CDR3 is 13 amino acids.

The table lists this clonotype with a few counts. J is TRBJ2-2 and V is TRBV9, with no clear D. Trimming shortened V by 1 base and J by 4 bases, and 8 bases separated the two germline ends. CDR1 and CDR2 from the germline V gene are SGDLS and YYNGEE. The CDR3 totals 14 residues. This chain's CDR3 is CASSVLGGTGELFF. The CDR3 DNA is TGTGCCAGCAGCGTATTGGGTGGCACCGGGGAGCTGTTTTTT.

The V and J genes are TRBV5-1 and TRBJ2-3; 7 bases line up with TRBD1. Germline CDR1 reads SGHRS; CDR2 reads YFSETQ. The CDR3 consists of 15 residues. V trimming: 3 bases; J trimming: 0 bases; junction bases outside the gene matches: 4. The CDR3 sequence: CASSSPGGSTDTQYF. In nucleotides, the CDR3 is TGCGCCAGCAGCTCACCAGGGGGTAGCACAGATACGCAGTATTTT.